This entry features one TCR beta chain sequence. Its antigen is unknown. Base qualities are missing; no much larger clone stands one base away. This record belongs to a study of blood T cell repertoires in COVID-19 (TCRdb year 2020). For the study in its entirety: The collaborator samples originated in the United States, Italy and Spain and spanned the acute and convalescent phases of COVID-19. Deeply sampled blood TCRbeta repertoires from subjects exposed to, actively infected with, or recovered from COVID-19 were included in the dataset. Samples came from the ongoing ImmuneRACE study (first 160 participants) plus 1,254 subjects from 6 global collaborators. The material from the prospective study consisted of cDNA or gDNA derived from T cells, B-cell-depleted T cells, or PBMCs. Sample metadata almost always included a de-identified subject ID, COVID-19 status, age in years and sex. Where HLA class I and class II types were available, the types were taken from metadata supplied by the sample provider, not from assay-based typing. The repertoires were released in a freely available public database meant as a resource for research on the immune response to SARS-CoV-2.

Whole blood was collected in K2EDTA tubes by collaborating institutions according to the institutions' own protocols. For TCRbeta analysis, collaborators shipped samples in one of three forms: frozen whole blood, isolated PBMCs, or DNA extracted from either of those sample types. TCRbeta CDR3 regions were amplified from genomic DNA by means of the immunoSEQ Assay, a bias-controlled multiplex PCR. From the authors' description of their analysis: Nucleated cell counts per sample were estimated from amplification of reference gene primers within the assay. Sequence reads were collapsed and filtered to measure the absolute abundance of every unique TCRbeta CDR3 rearrangement. For each sample, productive Simpson clonality was calculated as the square root of Simpson's diversity index over productive rearrangements. This is the immuneACCESS table as TCRdb keeps it, with only in-frame sequences that have V and J called. A part of the clones is gone; compared with another copy, unresolved V genes explain less than half, and the rest is unexplained. The V and J calls and the clone size are those of that table, but D and trimming were determined from the DNA. Here the sample has roughly 300,000 clones; roughly 79% occur a single time. The ten largest clonotypes hold around 3% of the sample.

Study-wide conclusions, independent of this receptor: How much clinical and demographic metadata was included differed by source and by participant, and the metadata was provided uncurated.

The clonotype was recovered from a woman aged 55-70 years with active or convalescent COVID-19. The specimen was peripheral blood.

CDR3 loop: CASSIGWGGQETQYF. The DNA reads as follows: TGTGCCAGTAGTATAGGATGGGGAGGCCAAGAGACCCAGTACTTC. Here the chain combines TRBV19 and TRBJ2-5; 6 matching bases give a weak D call of TRBD2. CDR1 and CDR2 are drawn from the germline V gene (reference sequence): LNHDA, SQIVND. V is pared back by 1 base and J by 1 base, with 10 bases lying between the germline termini. Inclusive of the bounding cysteine and phenylalanine, the CDR3 is 15 residues long. Only the CDR3 DNA is retained, 45 bases long and in frame from the first base.